The TCR beta chain described here comes from a study of shared clonotypes between healthy human individuals. The study's findings and limits: Generally, naive subsets came out with larger estimated richness than memory subsets.

This clone was counted a single time. Its cognate antigen is unknown. Assay: immunoSEQ multiplex PCR; the TCRdb copy retains only in-frame clones and omits some. The sample has roughly 2.4 million clones, 90% to 97% seen once. There are 13 residues in the CDR3. Germline V gives CDR1 GTSNPN, CDR2 SVGIG (reference sequence). Between the trimmed V and J ends, which lost 2 bases and 1 base, there was a span of 8 bases. Sequenced sample: naive CD4+ T cells sorted from blood. As for subset: CD45RA+ positively selected. The gene calls are TRBV30 and TRBJ1-1; D uncertain. This TCR was recovered from a young man in good health. CDR3 region: CAWSSTKNTEAFF. In DNA, the CDR3 is TGTGCCTGGAGTTCCACCAAGAACACTGAAGCTTTCTTT.